The 24 T cell receptor beta chains below come from one sample, sequenced in a study of cytomegalovirus exposure and HLA in healthy donors listed by TCRdb under 2017. Library preparation used the immunoSEQ multiplex PCR assay. The multiplex PCR relied on a mix of 60 forward primers for TCR Vbeta segments and 13 reverse primers for TCR Jbeta segments. The table was pulled from immuneACCESS by TCRdb, which kept in-frame rearrangements only. Such tables lose some clones; where checked, under half of the loss comes from unresolved V genes, and the rest has no known cause. The table for this sample lists about 130,000 clones. The leading ten clones occupy 2.5% to 3% of the sample. Sequencing was performed on PBMCs. Source of these receptors: a man in his thirties or forties in good health and CMV-seronegative.

The chain links TRBV15 to TRBJ2-6; D unclear. V lost 8 bases, J lost 3 bases, and 17 bases lay in between. The CDR3 sequence is 16 residues long. The germline V gene encodes CDR1 LNHNV and CDR2 YYDKDF (reference sequence). The CDR3 nucleotides are TGTGCCACCTCGTCAGCCGCAGACAATGGGGCCAACGTCCTGACTTTC. Protein product: CATSSAADNGANVLTF.

The chain uses TRBV5-1 and TRBJ2-1; tentatively, D is TRBD2 (5 bases). With 3 bases removed from V and 5 bases from J, the gap between germline ends came to 21 bases. The CDR3 covers 17 residues. CDR1 is SGHRS, CDR2 YFSETQ, per germline. The CDR3 loop is CASSSFPTRGGDNEQFF. The CDR3 region has the DNA TGCGCCAGCAGCTCCTTCCCGACTCGGGGTGGAGACAATGAGCAGTTCTTC.

The chain carries TRBV5-1 and TRBJ1-4; TRBD1 matches at 7 bases. Germline CDR1 is SGHRS and CDR2 is YFSETQ. This CDR3 spans 13 amino acids. The V segment lost 0 bases and the J segment 11 bases; nucleotides outside the gene matches: 4. In DNA, the CDR3 is TGCGCCAGCAGCTTGGAAGGGGGCACGAAACTGTTTTTT. Translated, it gives CASSLEGGTKLFF.

V and J are TRBV5-4 and TRBJ1-1, with 9 nucleotides matching TRBD1. Germline loops: CDR1 SGHNT, CDR2 YYREEE (reference sequence). V lost 0 bases to trimming and J lost 4 bases; unmatched junction nucleotides: 4. This CDR3 contains 15 residues. The chain's CDR3 is CASSLAGTGTTEAFF. CDR3 nucleotides: TGTGCCAGCAGCTTGGCCGGGACAGGGACCACTGAAGCTTTCTTT.

The CDR3 is CANTPGLAGGGSYNEQFF. CDR3 nucleotide sequence: TGTGCCAATACACCGGGACTAGCGGGAGGGGGTAGCTACAATGAGCAGTTCTTC. The chain employs TRBV27 and TRBJ2-1, with 16 bases that match TRBD2. The V segment lost 10 bases and the J segment 3 bases; nucleotides outside the gene matches: 12. The CDR3 spans 18 residues. The germline gives CDR1 MNHEY, CDR2 SMNVEV (reference sequence).

This chain joins TRBV13 and TRBJ2-1, with a tentative D call TRBD2 (5 bases). The CDR3 sequence is 17 residues long. In germline, CDR1 is PRHDT, CDR2 FYEKMQ (reference sequence). Trimming pared 3 bases from V and 0 bases from J, leaving 15 bases between. The CDR3 DNA reads as TGTGCCAGCAGCTTTCTGGAAGAGGGTTTCTCCTACAATGAGCAGTTCTTC. It codes for CASSFLEEGFSYNEQFF.

This rearrangement joins TRBV7-2 to TRBJ2-7, with D possibly TRBD2 on 6 matching bases. With 5 bases removed from V and 5 bases from J, the gap between germline ends came to 16 bases. The CDR3 runs 14 residues. The germline gives CDR1 SGHTA, CDR2 FQGNSA. The DNA for the CDR3 is TGTGCCAGCAGCCCCGGAGGGCCGAAACACGAGCAGTACTTC. Protein product: CASSPGGPKHEQYF.

This sequence joins TRBV9 and TRBJ2-3; 12 nucleotides line up with TRBD2. Trimming removed 2 bases from V and 0 bases from J; junction bases left unmatched: 1. The CDR3 totals 16 residues. Per the germline V gene, CDR1 is SGDLS and CDR2 is YYNGEE. Here the CDR3 reads CASSVGTSGSTDTQYF. The CDR3 DNA sequence: TGTGCCAGCAGCGTGGGGACTAGCGGGAGCACAGATACGCAGTATTTT.

This sequence joins TRBV7-9 and TRBJ2-5; D might be TRBD2 (6 bases). The V end lost 3 bases, the J end lost 0 bases, and 11 bases lay between the germline ends. The CDR3 covers 15 residues. CDR1 is SEHNR, CDR2 FQNEAQ, per germline (reference sequence). The CDR3, as DNA: TGTGCCAGCAGCTTTAGCGGAGGGTACCAAGAGACCCAGTACTTC. Translating it yields CASSFSGGYQETQYF.

The CDR3 nucleotides are TGTGCCAGTAGTGAGGCTAGCGGGGTCTACAATGAGCAGTTCTTC. Amino acids: CASSEASGVYNEQFF. The chain recombines TRBV19 with TRBJ2-1; 9 positions agree with TRBD2. V trimming: 5 bases; J trimming: 3 bases; junction bases outside the gene matches: 5. Germline-derived CDR1 and CDR2 are LNHDA and SQIVND (reference sequence). The CDR3 is made up of 15 amino acids.

The chain employs TRBV5-1 and TRBJ1-1; weak D call: TRBD1 (5 bases). Trimming took 3 bases from V and 6 from J, leaving 12 bases between them. CDR1 and CDR2 (germline): SGHRS, YFSETQ. The CDR3 consists of 13 residues. The CDR3 DNA is TGCGCCAGCAGCTCGGGGGGACCGGCTGAAGCTTTCTTT. This sequence encodes CASSSGGPAEAFF. Looking up the rest from reference TRBV5-1 and TRBJ1-1 gives the full variable domain: KAGVTQTPRYLIKTRGQQVTLSCSPISGHRSVSWYQQTPGQGLQFLFEYFSETQRNKGNFPGRFSGRQFSNSRSEMNVSTLELGDSALYLCASSSGGPAEAFFGQGTRLTVV.

V is TRBV5-1 and J is TRBJ2-5, with TRBD2 matching 13 bases. Germline CDR1 SGHRS, CDR2 YFSETQ. V gave up 4 bases and J gave up 7 bases; unmatched junction bases: 10. The CDR3 length is 16 residues. The CDR3 nucleotides read TGCGCCAGCAGCCGGGGACTAGCGGGACCTCAGGTGACCCAGTACTTC. This encodes CASSRGLAGPQVTQYF.

The chain has TRBV28 and TRBJ1-4, with 8 bases aligning to TRBD1. This CDR3 has 19 amino acids. V was clipped by 2 bases and J by 2 bases; unmatched bases: 13. Germline V lookup: CDR1 MDHEN, CDR2 SYDVKM. The DNA of the CDR3 is TGTGCCAGCAGTTTACTGACAGGGGCGCGACGGGTTACTAATGAAAAACTGTTTTTT. Its protein product is CASSLLTGARRVTNEKLFF. Filled out from reference TRBV28 and TRBJ1-4, the complete variable domain reads DVKVTQSSRYLVKRTGEKVFLECVQDMDHENMFWYRQDPGLGLRLIYFSYDVKMKEKGDIPEGYSVSREKKERFSLILESASTNQTSMYLCASSLLTGARRVTNEKLFFGSGTQLSVL.

The J gene is TRBJ2-7, the V gene TRBV30; 8 bases are a match to TRBD1. With V trimmed by 5 bases and J by 3 bases, 9 bases remained unmatched. Looked up from germline, CDR1 is GTSNPN and CDR2 is SVGIG (reference sequence). This CDR3 region has 14 residues. CDR3 sequence reads: CAWDRTGMFYEQYF. CDR3 nucleotide sequence: TGTGCCTGGGACCGGACAGGGATGTTCTACGAGCAGTACTTC.

The chain combines TRBV7-3 with TRBJ2-3; D is unresolved. The V and J ends lost 2 bases and 1 base respectively, with 4 bases between them. This CDR3 has 13 amino acids. Germline V gene data show CDR1 as SGHTA and CDR2 as FQGTGA. In DNA, the CDR3 is TGTGCCAGCAGCTTAGAGGGCACAGATACGCAGTATTTT. Encoded protein: CASSLEGTDTQYF.

The CDR3 bases are TGTGCCAGCAGCTTAAGGCGGGAGGGCACAGATACGCAGTATTTT. This sequence encodes CASSLRREGTDTQYF. This chain connects TRBV11-2 to TRBJ2-3; 8 bases line up with TRBD2. Germline V gene sequence: CDR1 SGHAT, CDR2 FQNNGV. V gave up 2 bases and J gave up 1 base; unmatched junction bases: 2. This CDR3 spans 15 amino acids.

The chain is built from TRBV7-9 and TRBJ2-1; 7 nucleotides line up with TRBD1. CDR1 SEHNR and CDR2 FQNEAQ come from the germline V gene (reference sequence). With 2 bases clipped from V and 0 bases from J, the junction kept 7 bases outside the gene matches. The CDR3 spans 17 residues. The CDR3 loop is CASSLSRDRVSYNEQFF. The CDR3 DNA is TGTGCCAGCAGCTTATCGCGTGACAGGGTCTCCTACAATGAGCAGTTCTTC.

This sequence joins TRBV30 and TRBJ2-1; the D gene is possibly TRBD2 (6 bases). Between the trimmed V and J ends, which lost 3 bases and 1 base, there was a span of 10 bases. CDR3 size: 14 residues. In germline, CDR1 is GTSNPN, CDR2 SVGIG (reference sequence). The CDR3 spells CAWRSGGSYNEQFF. CDR3 DNA: TGTGCCTGGAGGTCTGGGGGGTCCTACAATGAGCAGTTCTTC.

The chain recombines TRBV11-1 with TRBJ2-5, with 11 bases identical to TRBD2. The V and J ends lost 5 bases and 3 bases, in that order; junction bases with no gene match: 2. The germline V gene encodes CDR1 SGHAT and CDR2 FQDESV (reference sequence). The CDR3 is 14 amino acids. CDR3 amino acids: CASSLTSGEETQYF. The DNA for the CDR3 is TGTGCCAGCAGCCTGACTAGCGGGGAAGAGACCCAGTACTTC.

The chain couples TRBV28 to TRBJ2-1, with 7 bases lining up with TRBD2. Losses at the gene ends were 4 bases for V and 5 bases for J; bases not matched to a gene: 8. This CDR3 has 15 residues. Germline V gene data show CDR1 as MDHEN and CDR2 as SYDVKM. This CDR3 reads CASSSTGTTNNEQFF. For the CDR3, the DNA is TGTGCCAGCAGTTCAACCGGGACTACCAACAATGAGCAGTTCTTC. The full variable domain, completed using reference TRBV28 and TRBJ2-1, is DVKVTQSSRYLVKRTGEKVFLECVQDMDHENMFWYRQDPGLGLRLIYFSYDVKMKEKGDIPEGYSVSREKKERFSLILESASTNQTSMYLCASSSTGTTNNEQFFGPGTRLTVL.

The CDR3 loop is CASSLQTGGTEAFF. DNA for the CDR3: TGCGCCAGCAGCCTCCAGACGGGTGGCACTGAAGCTTTCTTT. The chain has TRBV5-1 and TRBJ1-1; D ambiguous. The CDR3 sequence is 14 residues long. V dropped 4 bases and J dropped 4 bases, with 14 bases sitting between them. Germline CDR1 SGHRS, CDR2 YFSETQ.

The gene calls are TRBV6-1 and TRBJ2-1; D remains ambiguous. This CDR3 has 14 residues. CDR1 is MNHNS, CDR2 SASEGT, per germline. Trimming left V 2 bases short and J 8 bases short, with 13 bases between. The CDR3 DNA follows: TGTGCCAGCAGTGAACAAGGTAGCTGGGATGAGCAGTTCTTC. Protein: CASSEQGSWDEQFF.

The chain has TRBV29-1 and TRBJ2-3; 13 nucleotides line up with TRBD2. The V and J ends lost 7 bases and 3 bases, in that order; junction bases with no gene match: 10. The CDR3 totals 16 residues. Per the germline V gene, CDR1 is SQVTM and CDR2 is ANQGSEA. CDR3 coding DNA: TGCAGCGCACGCAAACGGACTAGCGGGAGAACAGATACGCAGTATTTT. The encoded protein is CSARKRTSGRTDTQYF.

V and J are TRBV7-9 and TRBJ1-1, with D perhaps TRBD1 (6 bases). The germline gives CDR1 SEHNR, CDR2 FQNEAQ (reference sequence). This CDR3 region has 17 residues. Trimming removed 4 bases at V and 0 bases at J, with 18 bases between. CDR3 amino acids: CASSYKTGRPMNTEAFF. For the CDR3, the DNA is TGTGCCAGCAGCTACAAGACAGGACGACCTATGAACACTGAAGCTTTCTTT.